The present TCR beta chain was sequenced within a study of early stage breast cancer tumors. Overall study results and limits: Most shared enriched TCRB sequences were commonly generated ones. Unsorted bulk genomic DNA sequencing lacked pairing and functional marker data. In most of the 16 patients, blood comparison separated tumor from normal breast.

The CDR3 spans 15 residues. In germline, CDR1 is SGHAT, CDR2 FQNNGV. The J segment lost 5 bases and the V segment lost 5 bases, leaving 8 bases of the junction unmatched. Here immunoSEQ multiplex PCR was the method, and the copy in TCRdb shows in-frame clones only, minus some. The sample has some 28,000 clones, about 80% seen once; the top ten hold roughly 13%. This clone was detected only once. Its target is unknown. The genes are TRBV11-2 and TRBJ2-1, with 8 nucleotides matching TRBD1. The receptor comes from a person aged 60 to 70 with breast cancer. The sample taken for sequencing was blood. The CDR3 DNA sequence: TGTGCCAGCAGCCGTGAGACAGGGGATCACAATGAGCAGTTCTTC. It translates to CASSRETGDHNEQFF.